This TCR beta chain comes out of a study of T cell repertoires in cytomegalovirus infection. Study context: Alongside well-studied HLA-B-restricted CMV epitopes, recently identified HLA-C-restricted CMV epitopes were also used. It can be stated that public TCR beta signatures indicated CMV infection as well as a matching HLA type.

CDR3 length: 16 residues. Germline V gene sequence: CDR1 SNHLY, CDR2 FYNNEI. The V end lost 4 bases, the J end lost 0 bases, and 13 bases lay between the germline ends. A note on this clonotype: What it recognizes is unknown.

In TCRdb, the reads were re-called with MiXCR into one record per CDR3 protein. The table records about 890,000 distinct CDR3 sequences, under 40% of them present only once. The TCR comes from a human donor in good health (CMV status not recorded). Some clones in this sample may be carry-over from other donors' samples. This sample comprised cultured CD8+ T cells from PBMCs, obtained from culture after CMV antigen stimulation. V gene TRBV2 combines with J gene TRBJ2-1, with a possible D match to TRBD2 (6 bases). The CDR3 protein is CASSGGLDLSYNEQFF. The CDR3 DNA reads TGTGCCAGCAGTGGGGGACTTGACCTCTCCTACAATGAGCAGTTCTTC.